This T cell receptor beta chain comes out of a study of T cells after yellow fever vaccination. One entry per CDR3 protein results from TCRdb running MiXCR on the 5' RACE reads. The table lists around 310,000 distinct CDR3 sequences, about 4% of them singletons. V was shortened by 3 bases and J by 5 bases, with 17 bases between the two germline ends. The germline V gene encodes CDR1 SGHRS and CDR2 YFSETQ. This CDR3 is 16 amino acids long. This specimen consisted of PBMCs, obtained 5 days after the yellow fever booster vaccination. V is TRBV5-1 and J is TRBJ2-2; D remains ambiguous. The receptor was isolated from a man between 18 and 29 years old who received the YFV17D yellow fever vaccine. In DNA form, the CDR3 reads TGCGCCAGCAGCTCTTGGACCAACGAGAGGACCGGGGAGCTGTTTTTT. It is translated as CASSSWTNERTGELFF.